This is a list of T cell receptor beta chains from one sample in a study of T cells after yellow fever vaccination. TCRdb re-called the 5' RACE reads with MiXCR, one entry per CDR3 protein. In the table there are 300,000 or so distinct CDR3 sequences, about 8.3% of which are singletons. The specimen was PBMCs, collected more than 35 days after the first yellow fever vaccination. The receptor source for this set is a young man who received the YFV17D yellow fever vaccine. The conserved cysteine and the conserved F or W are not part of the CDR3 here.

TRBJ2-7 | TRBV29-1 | SVGGQGAYEQY
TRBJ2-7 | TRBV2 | ASRSTSGGYEQY
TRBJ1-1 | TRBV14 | ASSPGLDYTEAF
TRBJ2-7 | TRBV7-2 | ASRRGRGDYEQY
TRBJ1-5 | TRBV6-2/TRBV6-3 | ASSPRTANQPQH
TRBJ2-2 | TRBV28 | ARCPRVWSGGITGELF
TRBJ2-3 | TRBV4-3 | ASSQGGAGTSTDTQY
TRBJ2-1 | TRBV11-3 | ASSQRNAYNEQF
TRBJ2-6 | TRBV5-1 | ASSLGTGSSGANVLT
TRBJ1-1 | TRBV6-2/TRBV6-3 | ASTSGGAEAF
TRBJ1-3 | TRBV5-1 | ASSLGTGGNTIY
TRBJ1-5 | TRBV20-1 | SARVTGGNQPQH
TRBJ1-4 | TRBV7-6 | ASSSSTATNEKLF
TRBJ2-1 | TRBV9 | ASSVGGGWSNEQF
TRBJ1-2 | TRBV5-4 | ASSLGSLPNYGYT
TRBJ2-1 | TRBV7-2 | ASSPWTGGDEQF
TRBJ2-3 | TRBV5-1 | ASSFYSTDTQY
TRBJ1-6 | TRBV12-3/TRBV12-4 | ASSLAQESPLH